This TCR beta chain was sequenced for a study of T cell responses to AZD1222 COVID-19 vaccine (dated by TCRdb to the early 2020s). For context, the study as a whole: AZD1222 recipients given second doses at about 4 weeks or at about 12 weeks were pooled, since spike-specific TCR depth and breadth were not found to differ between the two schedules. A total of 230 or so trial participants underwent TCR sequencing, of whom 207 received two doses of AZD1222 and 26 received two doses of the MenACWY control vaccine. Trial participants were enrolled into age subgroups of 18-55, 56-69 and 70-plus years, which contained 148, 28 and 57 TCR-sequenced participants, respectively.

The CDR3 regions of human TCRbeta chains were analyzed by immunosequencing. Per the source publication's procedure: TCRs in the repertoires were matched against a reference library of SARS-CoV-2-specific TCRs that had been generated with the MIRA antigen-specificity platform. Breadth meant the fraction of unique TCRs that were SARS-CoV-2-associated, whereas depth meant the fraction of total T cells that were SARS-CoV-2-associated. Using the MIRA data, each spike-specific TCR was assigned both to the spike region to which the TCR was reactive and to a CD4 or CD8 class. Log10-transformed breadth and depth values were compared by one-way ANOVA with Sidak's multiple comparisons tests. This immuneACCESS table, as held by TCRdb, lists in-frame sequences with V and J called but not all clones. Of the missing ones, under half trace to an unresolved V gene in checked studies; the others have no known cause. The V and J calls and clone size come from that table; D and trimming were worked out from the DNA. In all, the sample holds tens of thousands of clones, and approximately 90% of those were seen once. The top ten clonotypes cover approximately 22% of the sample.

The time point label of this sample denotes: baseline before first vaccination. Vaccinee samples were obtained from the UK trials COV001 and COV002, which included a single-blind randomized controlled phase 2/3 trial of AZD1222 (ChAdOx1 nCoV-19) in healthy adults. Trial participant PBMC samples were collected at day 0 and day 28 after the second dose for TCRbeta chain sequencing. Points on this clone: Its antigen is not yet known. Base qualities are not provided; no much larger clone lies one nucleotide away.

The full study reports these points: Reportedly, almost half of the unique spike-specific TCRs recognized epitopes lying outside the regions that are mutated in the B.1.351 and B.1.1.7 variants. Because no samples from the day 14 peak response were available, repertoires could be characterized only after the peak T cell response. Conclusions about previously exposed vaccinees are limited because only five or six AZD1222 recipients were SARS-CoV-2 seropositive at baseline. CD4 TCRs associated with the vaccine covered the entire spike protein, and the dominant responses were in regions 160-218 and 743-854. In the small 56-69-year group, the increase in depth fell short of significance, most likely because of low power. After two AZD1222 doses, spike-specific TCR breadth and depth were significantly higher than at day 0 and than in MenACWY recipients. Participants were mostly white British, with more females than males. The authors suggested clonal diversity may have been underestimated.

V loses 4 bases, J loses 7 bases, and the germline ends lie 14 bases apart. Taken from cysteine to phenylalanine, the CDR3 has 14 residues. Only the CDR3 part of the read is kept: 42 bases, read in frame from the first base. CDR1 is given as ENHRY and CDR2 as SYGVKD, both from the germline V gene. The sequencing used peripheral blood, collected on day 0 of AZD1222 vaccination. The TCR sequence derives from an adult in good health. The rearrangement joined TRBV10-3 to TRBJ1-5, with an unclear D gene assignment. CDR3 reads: CAISGESRGQPQHF. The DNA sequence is TGTGCCATCAGTGGAGAGTCACGAGGGCAGCCCCAGCATTTT.